The rows below give T cell receptor beta chains drawn from one sample of a study of memory CD4+ T cells and cytomegalovirus serostatus. Sequencing was performed with immunoSEQ multiplex PCR; in TCRdb, only in-frame clones are kept and a portion is missing. The data hold approximately 41,000 clones, with approximately 80% observed a single time. The sample consisted of memory CD4+ T cells from blood. The receptor set was obtained from an adult in good health and CMV-seronegative. Both conserved end residues are part of each CDR3. The D gene is left open where the match is weak. Some rows mark clone size as missing; the rest say once, few, many or name a class of expanded clone.

length | J | size | D | V | CDR3 | DNA
14 | TRBJ1-1 | NA | NA | TRBV5-4 | CASSLRDMNTEAFF | TGTGCCAGCAGCTTGAGGGACATGAACACTGAAGCTTTCTTT
15 | TRBJ2-5 | NA | TRBD2 | TRBV6-5 | CASSRASGRVETQYF | TGTGCCAGCAGCCGAGCTAGCGGGAGGGTAGAGACCCAGTACTTC
16 | TRBJ1-4 | NA | NA | TRBV5-5 | CASSLALTVTNEKLFF | TGTGCCAGCAGCTTGGCCCTTACGGTGACTAATGAAAAACTGTTTTTT
14 | TRBJ1-1 | once | TRBD1 | TRBV2 | CASSVGQGGTEAFF | TGTGCCAGCAGTGTCGGGCAGGGGGGCACTGAAGCTTTCTTT
13 | TRBJ1-3 | few | NA | TRBV7-8 | CASSLGPRNTIYF | TGTGCCAGCAGCTTAGGACCCCGGAACACCATATATTTT
13 | TRBJ2-7 | NA | NA | TRBV9 | CASSVDGKREQYF | TGTGCCAGCAGCGTAGATGGTAAGCGGGAGCAGTACTTC
13 | TRBJ1-1 | NA | TRBD1 | TRBV29-1 | CSVESGGNTEAFF | TGCAGCGTTGAGTCAGGGGGGAACACTGAAGCTTTCTTT
15 | TRBJ2-3 | once | TRBD2 | TRBV5-5 | CASSFSSGGIDTQYF | TGTGCCAGCAGCTTCTCTAGCGGAGGGATAGATACGCAGTATTTT
15 | TRBJ2-1 | few | NA | TRBV14 | CASSPGTRRRGEQFF | TGTGCCAGCAGCCCGGGGACTCGACGGAGGGGCGAGCAGTTCTTC
14 | TRBJ2-3 | NA | NA | TRBV30 | CAWGDGTSTDTQYF | TGTGCCTGGGGCGATGGGACTAGCACAGATACGCAGTATTTT
13 | TRBJ2-1 | NA | NA | TRBV4-3 | CASSQSGRGSQFF | TGCGCCAGCAGCCAATCCGGCCGGGGAAGTCAGTTCTTC
18 | TRBJ2-1 | NA | TRBD1 | TRBV28 | CASSHPRFRGTGPNGQFF | TGTGCCAGCAGTCATCCTCGGTTTCGTGGGACAGGACCCAACGGGCAGTTCTTC
17 | TRBJ1-2 | NA | TRBD1 | TRBV11-2 | CASSLGGIGGESYGYTF | TGTGCCAGCAGCTTAGGGGGCATAGGGGGCGAGAGCTATGGCTACACCTTC
13 | TRBJ2-3 | NA | NA | TRBV5-6 | CASSFGFGDTQYF | TGTGCCAGCAGCTTTGGTTTCGGGGATACGCAGTATTTT
18 | TRBJ2-4 | few | NA | TRBV12-5 | CASGLVGHSQLAKNIQYF | TGTGCTAGTGGTTTGGTAGGCCACTCCCAACTAGCCAAAAACATTCAGTACTTC
12 | TRBJ2-4 | NA | NA | TRBV2 | CASSEEMNIQYF | TGTGCCAGCAGTGAAGAGATGAACATTCAGTACTTC
14 | TRBJ1-1 | once | NA | TRBV11-1 | CASSLAGSPTEAFF | TGTGCCAGCAGCTTAGCCGGGAGCCCCACTGAAGCTTTCTTT
17 | TRBJ2-7 | NA | NA | TRBV23-1 | CASSQGSGTQSSYEQYF | TGCGCCAGCAGTCAAGGGTCCGGGACACAGAGCTCCTACGAGCAGTACTTC
11 | TRBJ1-2 | few | NA | TRBV5-6 | CASSLGYGYTF | TGTGCCAGCAGCTTGGGCTATGGCTACACCTTC
14 | TRBJ2-5 | few | NA | TRBV5-1 | CASSLGTLQETQYF | TGCGCCAGCAGCTTGGGGACACTTCAAGAGACCCAGTACTTC
13 | TRBJ1-1 | NA | NA | TRBV7-8 | CASSRRGNTEAFF | TGTGCCAGCAGCCGCAGGGGGAACACTGAAGCTTTCTTT
12 | TRBJ2-7 | NA | NA | TRBV6-5 | CASSGTSYEQYF | TGTGCCAGCAGTGGGACCTCCTACGAGCAGTACTTC
12 | TRBJ2-4 | few | NA | TRBV5-6 | CASSFRVNIQYF | TGTGCCAGCAGCTTCAGGGTGAACATTCAGTACTTC
16 | TRBJ2-5 | NA | NA | TRBV5-4 | CASSLPVVGYQETQYF | TGTGCCAGCAGCTTGCCGGTAGTAGGATACCAAGAGACCCAGTACTTC
14 | TRBJ2-3 | once | NA | TRBV5-1 | CASSLEGGTDTQYF | TGCGCCAGCAGCTTGGAGGGGGGAACAGATACGCAGTATTTT
16 | TRBJ2-3 | NA | NA | TRBV7-8 | CASSLGKRSSTDTQYF | TGTGCCAGCAGCTTAGGGAAGCGGTCCAGCACAGATACGCAGTATTTT
14 | TRBJ1-2 | few | NA | TRBV30 | CAWTSEYGISGYTF | TGTGCCTGGACCTCTGAGTATGGAATCTCTGGCTACACCTTC
13 | TRBJ1-2 | NA | NA | TRBV28 | CAIYSHRNYGYTF | TGTGCCATCTATTCTCACAGAAACTATGGCTACACCTTC
13 | TRBJ1-3 | few | NA | TRBV5-1 | CASYPEAGNTIYF | TGCGCCAGCTATCCAGAGGCTGGAAACACCATATATTTT
14 | TRBJ2-5 | once | TRBD1 | TRBV5-1 | CASSSGQIQETQYF | TGCGCCAGCAGCTCGGGACAGATCCAAGAGACCCAGTACTTC
13 | TRBJ2-3 | NA | NA | TRBV2 | CASSTRGTDTQYF | TGTGCCAGCAGTACGCGGGGCACAGATACGCAGTATTTT
14 | TRBJ1-3 | NA | NA | TRBV6-6 | CASSYLGSGNTIYF | TGTGCCAGCAGTTACTTAGGGTCTGGAAACACCATATATTTT
14 | TRBJ1-3 | NA | NA | TRBV9 | CASSPGTSGNTIYF | TGTGCCAGCAGCCCCGGGACGTCTGGAAACACCATATATTTT
15 | TRBJ2-2 | NA | NA | TRBV7-3 | CASSLSRDNTGELFF | TGTGCCAGCAGCTTAAGTAGAGATAACACCGGGGAGCTGTTTTTT
14 | TRBJ2-1 | NA | TRBD2 | TRBV9 | CASSVAREGNKQFF | TGTGCCAGCAGCGTAGCCCGGGAGGGGAATAAGCAGTTCTTC
15 | TRBJ1-1 | NA | NA | TRBV5-1 | CASSPEPRGDTEAFF | TGCGCCAGCAGCCCAGAACCCAGAGGGGACACTGAAGCTTTCTTT
12 | TRBJ2-3 | NA | NA | TRBV29-1 | CSVEVYTDTQYF | TGCAGCGTTGAAGTCTACACAGATACGCAGTATTTT